This TCR beta chain is from a study of shared clonotypes between healthy human individuals. Study-wide background: Three CD4 naive, three CD4 memory, two CD8 naive and one CD8 memory plate were used per donor.

Study-wide points: The sampled material consisted only of blood, and tissue repertoires are likely to differ.

Libraries were prepared by immunoSEQ multiplex PCR; TCRdb keeps only in-frame clonotypes and omits some of them. The sample includes 2,100,000 or so clones, more than 90% of them seen just once. Trimming at V came to 5 bases and at J to 1 base, leaving 4 bases not matched to a gene. CDR1 is SGHTA and CDR2 is FQGNSA in the germline V gene. CDR3 length: 16 residues. Notes on this clone: Antigen: not known.

This sequence was found in a man younger than 35 in good health. The rearrangement uses TRBV7-2 and TRBJ2-2, with 10 bases lining up with TRBD2. Sequencing was done on a sample of naive CD4+ T cells sorted from blood. Specified subset: CD45RA+ positively selected. This CDR3 is CASSRTSGVNTGELFF. Written as DNA, the CDR3 is TGTGCCAGCAGCAGGACTAGCGGAGTGAACACCGGGGAGCTGTTTTTT. Based on the CDR3 plus reference TRBV7-2 and TRBJ2-2, the full variable domain is GAGVSQSPSNKVTEKGKDVELRCDPISGHTALYWYRQSLGQGLEFLIYFQGNSAPDKSGLPSDRFSAERTGGSVSTLTIQRTQQEDSAVYLCASSRTSGVNTGELFFGEGSRLTVL.